The clone carrying this TCR beta chain was seen a few times. Its antigen is undetermined. Barcoded TCR alpha and TCR beta cDNA libraries with UMIs came from 5'RACE using constant-segment primers. TCRdb processed the 5' RACE reads anew with MiXCR; each CDR3 protein has one entry. The repertoire holds about 210,000 distinct CDR3 sequences, with 27% as singletons. This specimen comes from a study of T-cell memory formation after mild COVID-19. The CDR3 contains 14 residues. V shed 1 base and J 6 bases; nucleotides not matched to a gene: 4. CDR1 SGHTA and CDR2 FQGNSA come from the germline V gene. General observations from the study: Nothing confirmed that second-wave clones peaking on day 37 were specific for SARS-CoV-2.

The specimen sequenced was PBMCs or a T cell subset sorted from them (not recorded which). The TCR was taken from an adult woman who had mild COVID-19 (a few samples of this study predate the infection). Cell type and time point are not known. The V call is TRBV7-2, the J call TRBJ2-7; TRBD1 aligns across 9 bases. The CDR3 region has the DNA TGTGCCAGCAGCTTAGGGACAGGGGTCCCCGAGCAGTACTTC. It yields the protein CASSLGTGVPEQYF.